The 19 T cell receptor beta chains reported below all come from one sample, sequenced in a study of blood T cell repertoires in COVID-19. Clones were read by immunoSEQ multiplex PCR, and TCRdb kept only the in-frame ones, dropping some. The sample has 200,000 to 300,000 clones, around 86% seen once. The sequencing input was PBMCs or T cells enriched from blood (not recorded which). The receptors shown here come from a woman aged 45-65 years who had recovered from COVID-19.

The chain carries TRBV7-2 and TRBJ2-7; 7 bases align to TRBD2. The CDR3 has 16 amino acids. Trimming at V came to 3 bases and at J to 2 bases, leaving 10 bases not matched to a gene. Germline V lookup: CDR1 SGHTA, CDR2 FQGNSA. The CDR3: CASSFPERERTYEQYF. The CDR3 nucleotides read TGTGCCAGCAGCTTTCCCGAGCGGGAAAGAACCTACGAGCAGTACTTC. The full variable domain, with the rest looked up from reference TRBV7-2 and TRBJ2-7, is GAGVSQSPSNKVTEKGKDVELRCDPISGHTALYWYRQSLGQGLEFLIYFQGNSAPDKSGLPSDRFSAERTGGSVSTLTIQRTQQEDSAVYLCASSFPERERTYEQYFGPGTRLTVT.

The chain joins TRBV18 to TRBJ1-4; the D is unclear. The CDR3 has 14 amino acids. Trimming stripped 0 bases from V and 8 bases from J, with 10 bases between. The germline V gene has CDR1 KGHSH and CDR2 LQKENI. CDR3 loop: CASSPPEVREKLFF. The CDR3 region has the DNA TGTGCCAGCTCACCACCGGAGGTACGGGAAAAACTGTTTTTT.

The V and J genes are TRBV19 and TRBJ1-5; perhaps TRBD1 as D (5 bases). The CDR3 totals 14 residues. Between the trimmed V and J ends, which lost 9 bases and 9 bases, there was a span of 21 bases. Germline V gene lookup returns CDR1 LNHDA and CDR2 SQIVND (reference sequence). Here the CDR3 DNA reads TGTGCCAGCCGGGACTCGATCGGGATGGGGCCCCAGCATTTT. It translates to CASRDSIGMGPQHF.

The V and J genes are TRBV4-3 and TRBJ2-7, with 9 nucleotides matching TRBD1. The CDR3 is 17 amino acids. The V gene's germline CDR1 is LGHNA and CDR2 YSLEER. Trimming cost V 1 base and J 3 bases; bases outside gene matches: 10. The CDR3 DNA is TGCGCCAGCAGCCAAGTACGAGGGACAGGGAACTTCTACGAGCAGTACTTC. It encodes CASSQVRGTGNFYEQYF.

The chain carries TRBV3-1 (or the pseudogene TRBV3-2) and TRBJ1-2; D is ambiguous. With 1 base removed from V and 5 bases from J, the gap between germline ends came to 5 bases. This CDR3 has 12 amino acids. Germline CDR1 reads LGHDT; CDR2 reads YNNKEL (reference sequence). The CDR3 here is CASSQVQYGYTF. The CDR3 DNA reads TGTGCCAGCAGCCAAGTTCAATATGGCTACACCTTC.

J is TRBJ2-3 and V is TRBV19; TRBD2 matches at 7 bases. J was trimmed by 1 base and V by 2 bases; bases with no gene match: 9. The CDR3 sequence is 17 residues long. From germline, CDR1 is LNHDA and CDR2 SQIVND (reference sequence). The chain's CDR3 is CASSIRRASGRTDTQYF. Written as DNA, the CDR3 is TGTGCCAGTAGTATAAGGAGGGCTAGCGGTCGCACAGATACGCAGTATTTT.

The chain uses TRBV18 and TRBJ1-2; D is ambiguous. Germline values: CDR1 KGHSH, CDR2 LQKENI. V was trimmed by 0 bases and J by 5 bases, leaving 22 bases between them. This CDR3 is built from 18 residues. CDR3 nucleotide sequence: TGTGCCAGCTCACCACCCCCCGGAAGAAGAGACTATCGATATGGCTACACCTTC. It encodes CASSPPPGRRDYRYGYTF.

This clone appeared a single time. Written as DNA, the CDR3 is TGTGCCAGCAGTGCCCCCGGGACTAGCGGTGTGAAAAACACCGGGGAGCTGTTTTTT. Residues: CASSAPGTSGVKNTGELFF. The chain employs TRBV6-1 and TRBJ2-2, with TRBD2 matching over 11 bases. The junction had 12 bases not matched to a gene; V was cut back by 4 bases and J by 2 bases. Germline assignment: CDR1 MNHNS and CDR2 SASEGT. The CDR3 is made up of 19 amino acids.

The rearrangement joins TRBV12-5 to TRBJ2-3; 7 bases are shared with TRBD2. Looked up from germline, CDR1 is LGHNT and CDR2 is FRNRAP. The V segment lost 6 bases and the J segment 6 bases; nucleotides outside the gene matches: 9. This CDR3 spans 14 amino acids. The CDR3 coding sequence is TGTGCTAGTGGCTCGAACAGCGGGGTCGATACGCAGTATTTT. It yields the protein CASGSNSGVDTQYF.

V is TRBV28 and J is TRBJ1-3; 8 nucleotides align to TRBD1. The CDR3 is 15 residues long. V lost 6 bases, J lost 3 bases, and 7 bases stayed unmatched. From germline, CDR1 is MDHEN and CDR2 SYDVKM. CDR3 in DNA: TGTGCCAGCAGGGGTCAGGGGGCGCGTGGAAACACCATATATTTT. As protein: CASRGQGARGNTIYF.

The chain links TRBV4-1 to TRBJ2-5, with TRBD2 matching over 9 bases. Germline V gives CDR1 MGHRA, CDR2 YSYEKL. The CDR3 consists of 15 residues. With V trimmed by 2 bases and J by 2 bases, 3 bases remained unmatched. The CDR3 DNA sequence: TGCGCCAGCAGCCAACTCCTAGCGGGACAAGAGACCCAGTACTTC. This sequence encodes CASSQLLAGQETQYF.

The sample holds one count of this clone. The V gene is TRBV6-5, the J gene TRBJ1-6; weak D call: TRBD1 (5 bases). The CDR3 is made up of 15 amino acids. V was trimmed by 2 bases and J by 4 bases, leaving 9 bases between them. CDR1 and CDR2 from the germline V gene are MNHEY and SVGAGI. The DNA of the CDR3 is TGTGCCAGCAGTTACGGCAGGACATATAATTCACCCCTCCACTTT. This gives the protein CASSYGRTYNSPLHF.

The V gene is TRBV6-2 or TRBV6-3, the J gene TRBJ2-5; 9 positions match TRBD1. V trimming: 5 bases; J trimming: 4 bases; junction bases outside the gene matches: 11. This CDR3 spans 16 amino acids. The germline gives CDR1 MNHEY, CDR2 SVGEGT. The CDR3 sequence: CASSKGQGVSRETQYF. The CDR3 DNA reads as TGTGCCAGCAGTAAGGGACAGGGAGTTTCAAGAGAGACCCAGTACTTC.

The chain uses TRBV11-3 and TRBJ2-6; 12 positions match TRBD1. V gave up 4 bases and J gave up 2 bases; unmatched junction bases: 6. This CDR3 is built from 18 residues. The germline gives CDR1 SGHNT, CDR2 YENEEA. The CDR3 region has the DNA TGTGCCAGCAGCTGGGGACAGGGGGCGATTACTGGGGCCAACGTCCTGACTTTC. Its protein product is CASSWGQGAITGANVLTF.

The rearrangement links TRBV18 to TRBJ2-3; D may be TRBD2 (6 bases). CDR3 length: 16 residues. Trimming pared 6 bases from V and 2 bases from J, leaving 18 bases between. The germline V gene encodes CDR1 KGHSH and CDR2 LQKENI. The CDR3 sequence is CASSQLPGLTTDTQYF. DNA for the CDR3: TGTGCCAGCTCGCAACTCCCGGGACTTACCACAGATACGCAGTATTTT.

The chain carries TRBV11-2 and TRBJ1-2; D not resolved. The V gene lost 4 bases and the J gene lost 6 bases, with 15 bases spanning the gap. CDR1 SGHAT and CDR2 FQNNGV come from the germline V gene. This CDR3 has 14 residues. The CDR3 loop is CASSSGISNDGYTF. The CDR3 region has the DNA TGTGCCAGCAGCTCCGGGATTTCCAACGATGGCTACACCTTC.

This chain links TRBV7-2 with TRBJ2-7; 7 bases fit TRBD1. This CDR3 spans 15 amino acids. CDR1 and CDR2 from the germline V gene are SGHTA and FQGNSA. Trimming took 3 bases from V and 0 from J; bases not matched to a gene: 5. CDR3 sequence (DNA): TGTGCCAGCAGCTTGGACAGGCTGAGCTCCTACGAGCAGTACTTC. This encodes CASSLDRLSSYEQYF.

The V and J genes are TRBV4-3 and TRBJ2-3; 9 positions match TRBD2. Losses at the gene ends were 1 base for V and 4 bases for J; bases not matched to a gene: 6. The CDR3 covers 16 residues. CDR1 and CDR2 from the germline V gene are LGHNA and YSLEER. This CDR3 is CASSQGNSGSADTQYF. CDR3 nucleotide sequence: TGCGCCAGCAGCCAAGGGAATAGCGGGAGTGCAGATACGCAGTATTTT.

The rearrangement uses TRBV24-1 and TRBJ2-3, with 8 bases identical to TRBD1. The CDR3 is 13 residues long. Germline V gives CDR1 KGHDR, CDR2 SFDVKD. The CDR3 region is CHLTGGGFGTQYF. As DNA, the CDR3 is TGTCACCTAACAGGGGGTGGTTTTGGTACGCAGTATTTT.